The 26 T cell receptor beta chains listed next were all sequenced from one sample in a study of blood T cell repertoires in COVID-19. Sequencing was performed with immunoSEQ multiplex PCR; in TCRdb, only in-frame clones are kept and a portion is missing. The sample lists about 140,000 clones, 60% to 85% occurring once. Sequenced: peripheral blood. The receptor source for this set is a man aged 50 or older with acute or convalescent COVID-19.

The CDR3 region is CATSPDSYNQPQHF. The CDR3 DNA follows: TGTGCCACCAGCCCCGACAGTTACAATCAGCCCCAGCATTTT. This chain connects TRBV15 to TRBJ1-5; a possible D gene is TRBD1 (5 bases). V gave up 5 bases and J gave up 3 bases, with 11 bases separating them. The CDR3 extends over 14 amino acids. Germline loops: CDR1 LNHNV, CDR2 YYDKDF (reference sequence). The whole variable domain, remainder taken from reference TRBV15 and TRBJ1-5, is DAMVIQNPRYQVTQFGKPVTLSCSQTLNHNVMYWYQQKSSQAPKLLFHYYDKDFNNEADTPDNFQSRRPNTSFCFLDIRSPGLGDTAMYLCATSPDSYNQPQHFGDGTRLSIL.

The genes are TRBV10-3 and TRBJ1-2; D remains ambiguous. V dropped 2 bases and J dropped 3 bases, with 16 bases sitting between them. Germline CDR1 ENHRY, CDR2 SYGVKD. This CDR3 comprises 16 residues. Here the CDR3 reads CAISEGQAAAYYGYTF. CDR3 DNA: TGTGCCATCAGTGAGGGTCAGGCTGCAGCCTACTATGGCTACACCTTC.

J is TRBJ2-1 and V is TRBV9, with 8 bases aligning to TRBD2. Germline CDR1 is SGDLS and CDR2 is YYNGEE. With 0 bases clipped from V and 3 bases from J, the junction kept 8 bases outside the gene matches. CDR3 size: 17 residues. CDR3: CASSVGGLGVSYNEQFF. In DNA, the CDR3 is TGTGCCAGCAGCGTAGGGGGACTAGGGGTTAGCTACAATGAGCAGTTCTTC.

The chain carries TRBV2 and TRBJ1-1, with 7 nucleotides matching TRBD1. The CDR3 spans 12 residues. Germline assignment: CDR1 SNHLY and CDR2 FYNNEI. The J segment lost 7 bases and the V segment lost 3 bases, leaving 2 bases of the junction unmatched. The CDR3, as DNA: TGTGCCAGCAGTGACAGGGGGGATGAAGCTTTCTTT. As protein: CASSDRGDEAFF.

V is TRBV10-3 and J is TRBJ2-5, with TRBD2 matching 11 bases. This CDR3 is 21 amino acids long. The V segment lost 4 bases and the J segment 5 bases; nucleotides outside the gene matches: 24. Germline assignment: CDR1 ENHRY and CDR2 SYGVKD. CDR3 coding DNA: TGTGCCATCAGTGGGGGAGGGCTAGCGGGGGGAAAGAGATCCCCTCGGGAGACCCAGTACTTC. Protein product: CAISGGGLAGGKRSPRETQYF.

About this clone itself: The sample carries other DNA sequences with the same CDR3. The V gene is TRBV18, the J gene TRBJ1-1; D call uncertain. This CDR3 spans 13 amino acids. Germline V gene data show CDR1 as KGHSH and CDR2 as LQKENI. V was pared by 3 bases and J by 0 bases, with 5 bases between. Here the CDR3 DNA reads TGTGCCAGCTCACCTGACATGAACACTGAAGCTTTCTTT. As protein: CASSPDMNTEAFF.

The chain employs TRBV5-6 and TRBJ1-4; tentatively, D is TRBD1 (5 bases). V was shortened by 4 bases and J by 5 bases, with 15 bases between the two germline ends. The CDR3 is made up of 15 amino acids. Germline values: CDR1 SGHDT, CDR2 YYEEEE. The CDR3 protein is CASSPRDFLNEKLFF. CDR3 DNA sequence: TGTGCCAGCAGCCCCCGGGACTTCCTAAATGAAAAACTGTTTTTT.

The chain recombines TRBV7-2 with TRBJ1-5, with a weak D call TRBD1 (6 bases). V was shortened by 4 bases and J by 1 base, with 17 bases between the two germline ends. This CDR3 is built from 17 residues. Germline-derived CDR1 and CDR2 are SGHTA and FQGNSA. The CDR3 DNA reads TGTGCCAGCAGCTCCGTCCGGGACATAAGCAGCAATCAGCCCCAGCATTTT. This encodes CASSSVRDISSNQPQHF. The full variable domain, with the rest looked up from reference TRBV7-2 and TRBJ1-5, is GAGVSQSPSNKVTEKGKDVELRCDPISGHTALYWYRQSLGQGLEFLIYFQGNSAPDKSGLPSDRFSAERTGGSVSTLTIQRTQQEDSAVYLCASSSVRDISSNQPQHFGDGTRLSIL.

The gene calls are TRBV10-1 and TRBJ1-1, with D perhaps matching TRBD1 (5 bases). CDR1 is WNHNN, CDR2 SYGVQD, per germline (reference sequence). The CDR3 covers 13 residues. Trimming took 6 bases from V and 1 from J, leaving 9 bases between them. The CDR3 loop is CASRLTENTEAFF. CDR3 nucleotide sequence: TGCGCCAGCAGGTTGACAGAGAACACTGAAGCTTTCTTT.

The V gene is TRBV28, the J gene TRBJ1-2; 7 bases fit TRBD1. V gave up 7 bases and J gave up 7 bases; unmatched junction bases: 21. The CDR3 is 17 residues long. CDR1 is MDHEN and CDR2 is SYDVKM in the germline V gene. The CDR3 nucleotides read TGTGCCAGCATGTCCTACATGGGACAGCTTGGAGGACGTGGCTACACCTTC. This gives the protein CASMSYMGQLGGRGYTF.

The rearrangement uses TRBV27 and TRBJ2-6; no definite D call. The germline V gene encodes CDR1 MNHEY and CDR2 SMNVEV (reference sequence). The CDR3 runs 15 residues. V lost 2 bases to trimming and J lost 0 bases, with 5 bases between them. CDR3 protein: CASSLVRSGANVLTF. The DNA for the CDR3 is TGTGCCAGCAGTTTAGTGCGCTCTGGGGCCAACGTCCTGACTTTC.

The rearrangement uses TRBV14 and TRBJ2-1; D gene ambiguous. Germline V CDR1 and CDR2: SGHDN, FVKESK. The V gene lost 0 bases and the J gene lost 12 bases, with 12 bases spanning the gap. This CDR3 spans 13 amino acids. The CDR3 bases are TGTGCCAGCAGCCAAGATATAGAAACTCCGCAGTTCTTC. Translation gives CASSQDIETPQFF.

V is TRBV7-6 and J is TRBJ2-3, with 12 nucleotides matching TRBD2. J lost 3 bases, V lost 4 bases, and 2 bases had no gene match. CDR3 size: 15 residues. CDR1 and CDR2 from the germline V gene are SGHVS and FNYEAQ. CDR3 nucleotide sequence: TGTGCCAGCAGCTCTAGCGGGGGGGCTACAGATACGCAGTATTTT. This translates into CASSSSGGATDTQYF.

The V gene is TRBV3-1 (or the pseudogene TRBV3-2), the J gene TRBJ1-4, with TRBD1 matching 7 bases. V shed 4 bases, J shed 7 bases, and the junction held 6 bases outside the gene matches. This CDR3 has 14 amino acids. Germline V gene data show CDR1 as LGHDT and CDR2 as YNNKEL (reference sequence). CDR3 in DNA: TGTGCCAGCAGCCCGACAGGGAGTGCTGAAAAACTGTTTTTT. Residues: CASSPTGSAEKLFF.

The chain has TRBV28 and TRBJ2-7; TRBD2 might be the D (6 bases). Looked up from germline, CDR1 is MDHEN and CDR2 is SYDVKM. The length of the CDR3 is 15 residues. V was pared by 6 bases and J by 0 bases, with 15 bases between. In DNA, the CDR3 is TGTGCCAGCAGACCCGGGACTGTGAGCTCCTACGAGCAGTACGTC. Protein: CASRPGTVSSYEQYV.

This clone showed up many times. The rearrangement uses TRBV29-1 and TRBJ2-2; 11 bases match TRBD1. The CDR3 has 16 residues. J was trimmed by 6 bases and V by 1 base; bases with no gene match: 7. CDR1 is SQVTM, CDR2 ANQGSEA, per germline. The CDR3 region is CSVEVGTGGISGELFF. The CDR3 DNA reads as TGCAGCGTTGAAGTTGGGACAGGGGGTATCTCCGGGGAGCTGTTTTTT.

This chain links TRBV27 with TRBJ1-1; no reliable D call. Trimming removed 3 bases at V and 0 bases at J, with 8 bases between. Germline V gives CDR1 MNHEY, CDR2 SMNVEV (reference sequence). The CDR3 covers 14 residues. CDR3 sequence: CASSFPGMNTEAFF. In DNA, the CDR3 is TGTGCCAGCAGTTTCCCGGGAATGAACACTGAAGCTTTCTTT.

J is TRBJ1-4 and V is TRBV5-1; D unresolved. V was cut by 0 bases and J by 4 bases, with 4 bases left in between. This CDR3 spans 13 amino acids. The V gene's germline CDR1 is SGHRS and CDR2 YFSETQ. CDR3 loop: CASSLAFNEKLFF. CDR3 nucleotides: TGCGCCAGCAGCTTGGCTTTTAATGAAAAACTGTTTTTT.

The chain uses TRBV29-1 and TRBJ2-2; D is possibly TRBD2 (5 bases). CDR3 size: 15 residues. Germline V gives CDR1 SQVTM, CDR2 ANQGSEA. The V gene lost 4 bases and the J gene lost 5 bases, with 17 bases spanning the gap. CDR3 DNA: TGCAGCGTTGGGAGTCTAAGCGGTCGGACCGGGGAGCTGTTTTTT. The encoded protein is CSVGSLSGRTGELFF.

The CDR3 region has the DNA TGTGCCTGGTCCGGACAGGGGAACAATGAGCAGTTCTTC. Its translation is CAWSGQGNNEQFF. The rearrangement uses TRBV30 and TRBJ2-1; 9 bases line up with TRBD1. Germline V CDR1 and CDR2: GTSNPN, SVGIG (reference sequence). Germline trimming cut 5 bases from V and 5 bases from J; bases unmatched to any gene: 4. The CDR3 is 13 residues long.

The rearrangement uses TRBV27 and TRBJ1-1, with D tentatively TRBD1 (6 bases). Germline CDR1 is MNHEY and CDR2 is SMNVEV (reference sequence). The CDR3 is 13 amino acids. V was shortened by 4 bases and J by 11 bases, with 17 bases between the two germline ends. CDR3 residues: CASSSLLGGSAFF. CDR3 DNA: TGTGCCAGCAGTTCCCTTCTAGGGGGATCGGCTTTCTTT.

The V call is TRBV19, the J call TRBJ2-5; 9 bases align to TRBD2. The CDR3 runs 14 residues. Unmatched junction bases numbered 7, after V lost 5 bases and J lost 6 bases. Germline CDR1 LNHDA, CDR2 SQIVND (reference sequence). This CDR3 reads CASSEGLAGQTQYF. CDR3 DNA: TGTGCCAGTAGTGAGGGACTAGCCGGGCAGACCCAGTACTTC.

The chain carries TRBV19 and TRBJ1-1; D unclear. The CDR3 runs to 14 residues. Germline V CDR1 and CDR2: LNHDA, SQIVND (reference sequence). V was shortened by 1 base and J by 4 bases, with 10 bases between the two germline ends. The CDR3 sequence is CASSIVGTGTEAFF. DNA of the CDR3: TGTGCCAGTAGTATAGTCGGTACGGGCACTGAAGCTTTCTTT.

The rearrangement uses TRBV7-8 and TRBJ2-4; 9 nucleotides align to TRBD2. This CDR3 comprises 15 residues. Germline V gene sequence: CDR1 SGHVS, CDR2 FQNEAQ. V was pared by 1 base and J by 8 bases, with 6 bases of the junction left unmatched. CDR3 region: CASSLDAAGGDIQYF. The CDR3 bases are TGTGCCAGCAGCTTAGATGCGGCGGGGGGGGACATTCAGTACTTC.

This sequence joins TRBV2 and TRBJ1-2, with 7 bases matching TRBD1. Germline assignment: CDR1 SNHLY and CDR2 FYNNEI. Trimming removed 11 bases from V and 6 bases from J; junction bases left unmatched: 6. This CDR3 has 11 residues. Here the CDR3 reads CAGKTGDGYTF. CDR3 DNA: TGTGCCGGGAAAACAGGGGATGGCTACACCTTC. Full variable domain (outside the CDR3, taken from reference TRBV2 and TRBJ1-2): EPEVTQTPSHQVTQMGQEVILRCVPISNHLYFYWYRQILGQKVEFLVSFYNNEISEKSEIFDDQFSVERPDGSNFTLKIRSTKLEDSAMYFCAGKTGDGYTFGSGTRLTVV.

The chain couples TRBV9 to TRBJ1-1, with D tentatively TRBD1 (6 bases). The CDR3 covers 15 residues. V shed 3 bases and J shed 8 bases, with 20 bases lying between them. CDR1 and CDR2 from the germline V gene are SGDLS and YYNGEE. For the CDR3, the DNA is TGTGCCAGCAGCGACTACAGGGTTGGAAGCTTGGAAGCTTTCTTT. Its protein is CASSDYRVGSLEAFF. The entire variable domain, with the rest obtained from reference TRBV9 and TRBJ1-1, is as follows: DSGVTQTPKHLITATGQRVTLRCSPRSGDLSVYWYQQSLDQGLQFLIQYYNGEERAKGNILERFSAQQFPDLHSELNLSSLELGDSALYFCASSDYRVGSLEAFFGQGTRLTVV.